This T cell receptor (beta chain) is drawn from a study of blood T cell repertoires in COVID-19. Notes on this clone: Other DNA variants within this sample encode the same CDR3.

Germline V gene sequence: CDR1 DFQATT, CDR2 SNEGSKA (reference sequence). The CDR3 covers 11 residues. Here immunoSEQ multiplex PCR was the method, and the copy in TCRdb shows in-frame clones only, minus some. The sample carries 53,000 or so clones, about 81% recorded once. Source material: peripheral blood. This chain connects TRBV20-1 to TRBJ1-1; no firm D call. The receptor was isolated from a man in his 70s with active COVID-19. CDR3 bases: TGCAGAGGGAGTGGGAACACTGAAGCTTTCTTT. Encoded protein: CRGSGNTEAFF.